This T cell receptor (beta chain) was retrieved from a study of blood T cell repertoires in COVID-19. The overall study: The United States, Italy and Spain supplied acute and convalescent COVID-19 samples.

The V end lost 3 bases, the J end lost 4 bases, and 10 bases lay between the germline ends. CDR3 size: 13 residues. CDR1 and CDR2 from the germline V gene are MNHNS and SASEGT. Per the study methods: For nucleated cells, counts were estimated from reference gene primer amplification. Only in-frame clones appear in the TCRdb table, and some are missing; sequencing was by immunoSEQ multiplex PCR. The V and J calls and the clone size are those of that table, but D and trimming were determined from the DNA. Of approximately 270,000 clones in the sample, roughly nine tenths were seen once. The V and J genes are TRBV6-1 and TRBJ2-7, with D unclear. The clonotype comes from a man aged 40-49 years with active or convalescent COVID-19. Source material: peripheral blood. The CDR3 spells CASSDRYSYEQYF. The CDR3 DNA reads as TGTGCCAGCAGTGACCGGTACTCATACGAGCAGTACTTC.